The 13 T cell receptor beta chains listed next were all sequenced from one sample in a study of T cell changes during pregnancy in multiple sclerosis. The repertoire was sequenced with immunoSEQ multiplex PCR; TCRdb's copy has only in-frame clones and lacks some. The table shows 50,000 or so clones, with roughly 93% occurring only once. The sample in question was peripheral blood, obtained in the second trimester of pregnancy. The origin of the receptors is a female donor with multiple sclerosis, enrolled in a pregnancy study.

This clone has more than one count but fewer than ten. This chain joins TRBV6-6 and TRBJ2-1, with 11 bases fitting TRBD2. The CDR3 is 15 amino acids. V lost 6 bases to trimming and J lost 4 bases; unmatched junction nucleotides: 5. The V gene's germline CDR1 is MNHNY and CDR2 SVGAGI (reference sequence). Here the CDR3 reads CASSSVAGGYNEQFF. Here the CDR3 DNA reads TGTGCCAGCAGCTCGGTAGCGGGAGGGTACAATGAGCAGTTCTTC.

V is TRBV7-9 and J is TRBJ2-1; 8 bases match TRBD2. Germline lookup yields CDR1 SEHNR and CDR2 FQNEAQ (reference sequence). The CDR3 loop spans 17 amino acids. The V gene end was trimmed by 3 bases and the J gene end by 2 bases; junction bases not matched to a gene: 9. CDR3 coding DNA: TGTGCCAGCAGCTTTTACGGAGCGGGAGATACCTACAATGAGCAGTTCTTC. Translating it yields CASSFYGAGDTYNEQFF.

This chain connects TRBV6-1 to TRBJ1-1; 7 nucleotides align to TRBD1. The trim removed 4 bases at V and 4 bases at J, leaving 9 bases unmatched. Germline V gene lookup returns CDR1 MNHNS and CDR2 SASEGT. This CDR3 contains 15 residues. The CDR3 reads CASSALGGGGTEAFF. DNA of the CDR3: TGTGCCAGCAGTGCTTTAGGGGGCGGAGGCACTGAAGCTTTCTTT.

V is TRBV19 and J is TRBJ2-2; TRBD2 aligns across 10 bases. Germline V CDR1 and CDR2: LNHDA, SQIVND (reference sequence). The CDR3 has 15 residues. V lost 8 bases to trimming and J lost 2 bases; unmatched junction nucleotides: 5. The CDR3 reads CASSWTSGNTGELFF. The CDR3 nucleotides are TGTGCCAGTTCCTGGACTAGCGGAAACACCGGGGAGCTGTTTTTT.

In its sample, this clone was seen once. This chain uses TRBV5-1 with TRBJ2-7, with D tentatively TRBD2 (6 bases). The V end was cut by 3 bases, the J end by 4 bases, with 11 bases between. The CDR3 runs 13 residues. The germline V gene has CDR1 SGHRS and CDR2 YFSETQ. The CDR3 is CASSSGLSYEQYF. The CDR3 region has the DNA TGCGCCAGCAGCTCAGGACTATCGTACGAGCAGTACTTC. Full variable domain (remainder filled in from reference TRBV5-1 and TRBJ2-7): KAGVTQTPRYLIKTRGQQVTLSCSPISGHRSVSWYQQTPGQGLQFLFEYFSETQRNKGNFPGRFSGRQFSNSRSEMNVSTLELGDSALYLCASSSGLSYEQYFGPGTRLTVT.

The V call is TRBV19, the J call TRBJ2-7, with 8 bases aligning to TRBD1. Per germline, CDR1 LNHDA and CDR2 SQIVND (reference sequence). V gave up 3 bases and J gave up 6 bases; unmatched junction bases: 4. The CDR3 is 13 amino acids. The CDR3 DNA reads as TGTGCCAGTAGTATCCAACAGGGGGGCGAGCAGTACTTC. Its translation: CASSIQQGGEQYF.

The rearrangement joins TRBV14 to TRBJ1-2; D is uncertain. Germline assignment: CDR1 SGHDN and CDR2 FVKESK. CDR3 size: 13 residues. Trimming took 5 bases from V and 2 from J, leaving 9 bases between them. The CDR3 DNA sequence: TGTGCCAGCAGCGCGAGGCCCAACTATGGCTACACCTTC. This translates into CASSARPNYGYTF.

The chain carries TRBV5-1 and TRBJ2-5; 12 bases fit TRBD2. CDR1 is SGHRS, CDR2 YFSETQ, per germline. The CDR3 has 14 amino acids. J was trimmed by 4 bases and V by 6 bases; bases with no gene match: 4. The CDR3 sequence: CASTRLAGAETQYF. CDR3 sequence (DNA): TGCGCCAGCACCCGACTAGCGGGAGCAGAGACCCAGTACTTC.

This chain links TRBV4-1 with TRBJ1-1; possibly TRBD1 for D (5 bases). The CDR3 runs 15 residues. Between the trimmed V and J ends, which lost 0 bases and 0 bases, there was a span of 8 bases. CDR1 MGHRA and CDR2 YSYEKL come from the germline V gene. CDR3 protein: CASSQDNRMNTEAFF. Here the CDR3 DNA reads TGCGCCAGCAGCCAAGATAACAGGATGAACACTGAAGCTTTCTTT.

V is TRBV5-6 and J is TRBJ1-2; tentative D call: TRBD1 (5 bases). Germline V gives CDR1 SGHDT, CDR2 YYEEEE. This CDR3 is 15 amino acids long. The V and J ends lost 4 bases and 5 bases respectively, with 18 bases between them. CDR3 loop: CASSPRGGGNYGYTF. The CDR3 coding sequence is TGTGCCAGCAGCCCCCGCGGGGGAGGAAATTATGGCTACACCTTC.

The chain combines TRBV4-2 with TRBJ2-1, with 9 bases lining up with TRBD2. Losses at the gene ends were 1 base for V and 3 bases for J; bases not matched to a gene: 4. This CDR3 has 16 residues. Germline CDR1 and CDR2: LGHNA and YNFKEQ. CDR3 nucleotide sequence: TGTGCCAGCAGCCAAGGGGCGGGGGGGGTCTACAATGAGCAGTTCTTC. Translation: CASSQGAGGVYNEQFF.

The V call is TRBV6-5, the J call TRBJ2-1, with TRBD1 matching 10 bases. The germline gives CDR1 MNHEY, CDR2 SVGAGI. This CDR3 spans 14 amino acids. The V and J ends lost 6 bases and 7 bases, in that order; junction bases with no gene match: 6. The CDR3 coding sequence is TGTGCCAGCAGGAGCGACAGGGGGCTTAATGAGCAGTTCTTC. Residues: CASRSDRGLNEQFF.

This clone came up once. The rearrangement uses TRBV28 and TRBJ2-5; no firm D call. V was clipped by 1 base and J by 1 base, with 7 bases between them. Germline-derived CDR1 and CDR2 are MDHEN and SYDVKM. The CDR3 covers 14 residues. DNA for the CDR3: TGTGCCAGCAGTTTATTAGGAGTCCAAGAGACCCAGTACTTC. This translates into CASSLLGVQETQYF.